Listed below are T cell receptor beta chains from one sample, sequenced in a study of PD-1 blockade in mismatch repair-deficient tumors. Profiling relied on immunoSEQ multiplex PCR, and the TCRdb table lists in-frame clones only, not all of them. Here the sample spans some 100,000 clones, about 79% being singletons. The starting material was peripheral blood, obtained approximately 8 months after starting pembrolizumab. The origin of the receptors is an adult with mismatch repair-deficient cancer. Each CDR3 is given with its conserved first and last residue. The D gene is left open where the match is weak. Clone size, where shown, is once, few, many, or a class for clones that have expanded.

d_call	v_call	clone_size	j_call	cdr3_aa	cdr3_nt
TRBD2	TRBV6-1	.	TRBJ2-3	CASSAGTSSYSHTDTQYF	TGTGCCAGCAGTGCCGGGACTAGCTCATATTCTCACACAGATACGCAGTATTTT
.	TRBV7-7	.	TRBJ2-3	CASSIGTLDTQYF	TGTGCTAGCAGTATAGGGACACTAGATACGCAGTATTTT
TRBD2	TRBV7-2	few	TRBJ2-1	CASSLALSGTIHNEQFF	TGTGCCAGCAGCTTAGCCCTCTCCGGGACTATCCACAATGAGCAGTTCTTC
TRBD1	TRBV27	few	TRBJ1-2	CASSGLSRDRGGYTF	TGTGCCAGCAGTGGACTCTCCCGGGACAGGGGAGGCTACACCTTC
.	TRBV11-2	once	TRBJ2-7	CASSLVGGSYEQYF	TGTGCCAGCAGCTTAGTTGGGGGCTCCTACGAGCAGTACTTC
.	TRBV2	.	TRBJ2-4	CASSEEQVKNIQYF	TGTGCCAGCAGTGAAGAACAGGTCAAAAACATTCAGTACTTC
.	TRBV6-1	.	TRBJ1-6	CASSEFVWAQSNSPLHF	TGTGCCAGCAGTGAATTTGTTTGGGCTCAGAGTAATTCACCCCTCCACTTT
.	TRBV15	.	TRBJ1-2	CATSRDRTANYGYTF	TGTGCCACCAGCAGAGATCGTACGGCTAACTATGGCTACACCTTC
.	TRBV13	.	TRBJ1-1	CASSLEAIGGRGTEAFF	TGTGCCAGCAGCTTAGAAGCGATAGGGGGAAGGGGCACTGAAGCTTTCTTT
TRBD1	TRBV9	.	TRBJ1-2	CASSVGTGGYDGYTF	TGTGCCAGCAGCGTAGGTACAGGGGGTTATGATGGCTACACCTTC
TRBD2	TRBV27	.	TRBJ2-1	CASSLSIGTSGSNEQFF	TGTGCCAGCAGTTTATCGATCGGGACTAGCGGGAGCAATGAGCAGTTCTTC
.	TRBV23-1	.	TRBJ2-7	CASSQPKPGPHYEQYF	TGCGCCAGCAGTCAGCCCAAGCCGGGACCGCACTACGAGCAGTACTTC
.	TRBV11-1	.	TRBJ1-1	CASSPDRLNTEAFF	TGTGCCAGCAGCCCGGACAGACTGAACACTGAAGCTTTCTTT
.	TRBV28	few	TRBJ2-7	CASTNAQGSPSF	TGTGCCAGCACCAACGCACAGGGCTCCCCCTCCTTC
.	TRBV25-1	.	TRBJ2-5	CATTKGKQETQYF	TGTGCCACCACGAAGGGCAAACAAGAGACCCAGTACTTC
TRBD2	TRBV27	.	TRBJ2-5	CASRGTSGSATQYF	TGTGCCAGCAGAGGGACTAGCGGCTCAGCGACCCAGTACTTC
TRBD2	TRBV13	.	TRBJ2-3	CASSLRRESTDTQYF	TGTGCCAGCAGCTTACGGCGGGAGAGCACAGATACGCAGTATTTT